This T cell receptor (beta chain) was sequenced in a study of T-cell reconstitution after alpha-beta-depleted transplantation in children. The CDR3 consists of 14 residues. The germline V gene has CDR1 MGHDK and CDR2 SYGVNS. The V segment lost 10 bases and the J segment 2 bases; nucleotides outside the gene matches: 4. Study results and caveats: Expanded clones from the graft, numbering several hundred, reportedly supplied alpha-beta T cells about two months after transplant.

Construction of the TCRbeta library involved unique molecular identifiers. TCRdb reanalysed the PCR reads using MiXCR and keeps one entry per CDR3 protein. In the table there are hundreds of thousands of distinct CDR3 sequences, about 8.2% of which are singletons. Comment on this clonotype: Its antigen is undetermined.

The chain carries TRBV25-1 and TRBJ1-5; TRBD1 matches at 11 bases. This sequence originates from a male patient aged 2-15 years who had a stem cell transplant for acute myeloid leukemia, so the T cells may come from the graft donor. The specimen comprised PBMCs, mostly from graft donor cells, sampled 360 days after TCRalphabeta/CD19-depleted stem cell transplant. The CDR3 region is CAIRTGGCNQPQHF. The CDR3 DNA sequence: TGTGCCATCCGGACAGGGGGCTGCAATCAGCCCCAGCATTTT.